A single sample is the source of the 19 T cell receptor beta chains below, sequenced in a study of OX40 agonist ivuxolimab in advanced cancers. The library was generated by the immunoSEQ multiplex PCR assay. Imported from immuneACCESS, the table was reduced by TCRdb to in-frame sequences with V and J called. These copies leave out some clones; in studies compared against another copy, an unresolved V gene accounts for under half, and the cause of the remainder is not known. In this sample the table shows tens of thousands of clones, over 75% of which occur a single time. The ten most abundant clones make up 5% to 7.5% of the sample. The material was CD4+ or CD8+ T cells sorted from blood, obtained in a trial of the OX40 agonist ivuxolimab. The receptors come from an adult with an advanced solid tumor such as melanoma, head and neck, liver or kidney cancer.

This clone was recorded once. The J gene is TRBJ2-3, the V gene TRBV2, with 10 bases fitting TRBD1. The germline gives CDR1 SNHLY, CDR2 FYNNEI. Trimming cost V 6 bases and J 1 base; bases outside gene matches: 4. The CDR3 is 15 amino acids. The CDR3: CASSDRGRRTDTQYF. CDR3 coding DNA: TGTGCCAGCAGCGACAGGGGGCGTCGCACAGATACGCAGTATTTT.

CDR3 protein: CASSEYVGTNEKLFF. In DNA, the CDR3 is TGTGCCAGCAGTGAATACGTCGGAACTAATGAAAAACTGTTTTTT. The chain links TRBV25-1 to TRBJ1-4, with D hard to call. Trimming removed 0 bases at V and 1 base at J, with 6 bases between. The germline V gene has CDR1 MGHDK and CDR2 SYGVNS. This CDR3 is built from 15 residues.

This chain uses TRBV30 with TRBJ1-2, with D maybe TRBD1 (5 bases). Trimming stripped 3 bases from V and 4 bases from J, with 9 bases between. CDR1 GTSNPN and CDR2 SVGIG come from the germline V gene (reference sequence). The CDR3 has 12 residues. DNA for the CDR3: TGTGCCTGGAGAGACAGCCCCTATGGCTACACCTTC. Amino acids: CAWRDSPYGYTF.

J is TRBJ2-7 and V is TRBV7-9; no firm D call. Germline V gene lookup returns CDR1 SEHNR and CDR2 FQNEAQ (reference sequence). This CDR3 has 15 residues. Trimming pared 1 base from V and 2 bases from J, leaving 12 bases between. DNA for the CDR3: TGTGCCAGCAGCTTAGAGCGAGCCAGCGCCTACGAGCAGTACTTC. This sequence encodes CASSLERASAYEQYF.

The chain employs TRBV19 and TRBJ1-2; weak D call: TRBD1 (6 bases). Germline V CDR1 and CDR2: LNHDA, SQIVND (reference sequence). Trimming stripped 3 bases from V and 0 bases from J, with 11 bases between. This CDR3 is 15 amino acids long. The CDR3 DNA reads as TGTGCCAGTAGTATGAGCAGGGGAGCTAACTATGGCTACACCTTC. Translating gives CASSMSRGANYGYTF.

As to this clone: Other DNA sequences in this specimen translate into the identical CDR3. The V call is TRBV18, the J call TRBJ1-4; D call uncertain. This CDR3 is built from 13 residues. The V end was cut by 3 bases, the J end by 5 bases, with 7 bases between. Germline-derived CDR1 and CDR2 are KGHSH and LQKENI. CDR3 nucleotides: TGTGCCAGCTCACCCCAACACAATGAAAAACTGTTTTTT. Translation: CASSPQHNEKLFF.

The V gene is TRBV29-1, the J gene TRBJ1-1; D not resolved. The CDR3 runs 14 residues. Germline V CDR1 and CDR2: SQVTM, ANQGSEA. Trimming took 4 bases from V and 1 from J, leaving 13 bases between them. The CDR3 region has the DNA TGCAGCGTTGGGAGGGCCCAGTCGAACACTGAAGCTTTCTTT. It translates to CSVGRAQSNTEAFF.

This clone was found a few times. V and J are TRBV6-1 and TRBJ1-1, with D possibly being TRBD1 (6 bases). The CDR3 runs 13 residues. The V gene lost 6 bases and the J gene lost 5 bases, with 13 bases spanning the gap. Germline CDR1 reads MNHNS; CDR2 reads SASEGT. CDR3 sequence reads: CASRPGAKTEAFF. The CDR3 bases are TGTGCCAGCAGACCGGGGGCGAAAACTGAAGCTTTCTTT.

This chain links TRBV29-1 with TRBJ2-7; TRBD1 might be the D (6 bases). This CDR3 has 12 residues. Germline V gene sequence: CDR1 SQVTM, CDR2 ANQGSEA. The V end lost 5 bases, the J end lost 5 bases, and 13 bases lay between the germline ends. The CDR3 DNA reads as TGCAGCGTTAACAGGGTCGAGGACGAGCAGTACTTC. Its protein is CSVNRVEDEQYF.

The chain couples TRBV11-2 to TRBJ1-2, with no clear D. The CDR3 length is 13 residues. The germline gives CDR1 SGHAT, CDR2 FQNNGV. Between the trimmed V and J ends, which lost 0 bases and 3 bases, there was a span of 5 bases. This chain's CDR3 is CASSLELDYGYTF. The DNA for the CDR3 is TGTGCCAGCAGCTTAGAATTAGACTATGGCTACACCTTC.

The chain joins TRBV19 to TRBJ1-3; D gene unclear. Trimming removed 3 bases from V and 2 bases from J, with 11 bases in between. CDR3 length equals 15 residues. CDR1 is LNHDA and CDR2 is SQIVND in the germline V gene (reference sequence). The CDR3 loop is CASSIGVFAGNTIYF. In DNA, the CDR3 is TGTGCCAGTAGTATCGGTGTCTTCGCTGGAAACACCATATATTTT. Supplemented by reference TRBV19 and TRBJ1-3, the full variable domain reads DGGITQSPKYLFRKEGQNVTLSCEQNLNHDAMYWYRQDPGQGLRLIYYSQIVNDFQKGDIAEGYSVSREKKESFPLTVTSAQKNPTAFYLCASSIGVFAGNTIYFGEGSWLTVV.

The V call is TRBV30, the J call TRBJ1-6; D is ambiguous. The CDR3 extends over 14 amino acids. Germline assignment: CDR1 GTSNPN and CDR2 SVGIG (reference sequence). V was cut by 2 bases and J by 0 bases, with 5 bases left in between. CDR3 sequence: CAWSTSSYNSPLHF. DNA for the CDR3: TGTGCCTGGAGTACCAGCTCCTATAATTCACCCCTCCACTTT.

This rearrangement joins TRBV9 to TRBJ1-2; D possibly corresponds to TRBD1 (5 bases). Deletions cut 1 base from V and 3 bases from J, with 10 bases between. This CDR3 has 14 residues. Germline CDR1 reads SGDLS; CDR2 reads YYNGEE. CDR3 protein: CASSVNPRDYGYTF. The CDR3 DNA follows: TGTGCCAGCAGCGTAAACCCCAGGGACTATGGCTACACCTTC.

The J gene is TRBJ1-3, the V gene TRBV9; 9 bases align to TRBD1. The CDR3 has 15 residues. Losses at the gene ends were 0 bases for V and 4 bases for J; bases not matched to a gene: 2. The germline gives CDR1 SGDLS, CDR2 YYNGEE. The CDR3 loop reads CASSVEGTGGNTIYF. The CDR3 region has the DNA TGTGCCAGCAGCGTAGAAGGGACAGGGGGAAACACCATATATTTT.

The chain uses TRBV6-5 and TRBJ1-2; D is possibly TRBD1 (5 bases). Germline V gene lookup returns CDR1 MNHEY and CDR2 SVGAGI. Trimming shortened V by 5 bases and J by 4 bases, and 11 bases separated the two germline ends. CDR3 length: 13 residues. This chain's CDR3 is CASSKGRLYGYTF. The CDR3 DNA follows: TGTGCCAGCAGTAAGGGACGTCTCTATGGCTACACCTTC.

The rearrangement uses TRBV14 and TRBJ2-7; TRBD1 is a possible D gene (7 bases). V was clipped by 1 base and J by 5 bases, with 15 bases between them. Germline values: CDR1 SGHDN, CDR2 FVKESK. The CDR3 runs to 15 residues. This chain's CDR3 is CASSQGGTVMNEQYF. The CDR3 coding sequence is TGTGCCAGCAGCCAAGGCGGGACAGTTATGAACGAGCAGTACTTC.

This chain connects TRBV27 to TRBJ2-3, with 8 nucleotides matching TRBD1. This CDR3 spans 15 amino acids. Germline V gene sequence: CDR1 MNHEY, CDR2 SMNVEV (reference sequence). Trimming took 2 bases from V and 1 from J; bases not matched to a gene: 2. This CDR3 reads CASSLMGQGTDTQYF. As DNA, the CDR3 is TGTGCCAGCAGTTTAATGGGACAGGGCACAGATACGCAGTATTTT.

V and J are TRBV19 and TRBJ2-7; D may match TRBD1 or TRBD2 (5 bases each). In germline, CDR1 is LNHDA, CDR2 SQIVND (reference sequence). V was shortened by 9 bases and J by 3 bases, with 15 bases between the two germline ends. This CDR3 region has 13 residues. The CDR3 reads CASRDRGLYEQYF. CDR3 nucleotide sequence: TGTGCCAGCCGGGACCGTGGTCTCTACGAGCAGTACTTC.

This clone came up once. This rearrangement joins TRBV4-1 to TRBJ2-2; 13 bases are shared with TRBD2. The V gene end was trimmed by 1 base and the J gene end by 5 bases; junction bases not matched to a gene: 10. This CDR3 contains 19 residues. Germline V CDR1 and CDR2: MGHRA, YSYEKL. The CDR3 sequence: CASSQVLLAGGPRTGELFF. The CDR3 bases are TGCGCCAGCAGCCAAGTATTACTAGCGGGGGGGCCGCGAACCGGGGAGCTGTTTTTT.